The 22 T cell receptor beta chains reported below all come from one sample, sequenced in a study of cytomegalovirus exposure and HLA in healthy donors. The table came from immunoSEQ multiplex PCR; TCRdb's copy has only in-frame clones and leaves some out. The profile shows over 100,000 clones, nearly 90% of them singletons. The sample comprised PBMCs. These receptors were obtained from a woman younger than 30 in good health and CMV-seronegative.

This clone was recorded only once. This chain joins TRBV2 and TRBJ1-5; D not resolved. V was clipped by 2 bases and J by 9 bases, with 14 bases between them. Germline-derived CDR1 and CDR2 are SNHLY and FYNNEI. There are 14 residues in the CDR3. The CDR3 loop reads CASSEPGGVGPQHF. Here the CDR3 DNA reads TGTGCCAGCAGTGAACCAGGCGGGGTAGGGCCCCAGCATTTT.

CDR3 protein: CASSVVAGGPGELFF. DNA of the CDR3: TGTGCCAGCAGCGTAGTAGCGGGGGGGCCTGGGGAGCTGTTTTTT. The J gene is TRBJ2-2, the V gene TRBV9; 11 nucleotides align to TRBD2. Per the germline V gene, CDR1 is SGDLS and CDR2 is YYNGEE. After removal of 0 bases from V and 8 bases from J, the junction contained 3 bases not matched to a gene. The CDR3 contains 15 residues.

V is TRBV5-1 and J is TRBJ1-3; D is ambiguous. The CDR3 runs 13 residues. The germline V and J ends were trimmed by 0 bases and 7 bases, with 8 bases remaining between them. In germline, CDR1 is SGHRS, CDR2 YFSETQ. Written as DNA, the CDR3 is TGCGCCAGCAGCTTGGGTACGGGGAACACCATATATTTT. This gives the protein CASSLGTGNTIYF.

The V call is TRBV4-1, the J call TRBJ2-2; TRBD2 matches 11 bases. The CDR3 runs to 20 residues. In germline, CDR1 is MGHRA, CDR2 YSYEKL. The J segment lost 2 bases and the V segment lost 4 bases, leaving 15 bases of the junction unmatched. CDR3 sequence reads: CASSPRRGLAGRVNTGELFF. CDR3 nucleotide sequence: TGCGCCAGCAGCCCCCGACGTGGACTAGCGGGCCGCGTCAACACCGGGGAGCTGTTTTTT.

The V call is TRBV2, the J call TRBJ2-5; TRBD2 matches at 7 bases. Germline V gene lookup returns CDR1 SNHLY and CDR2 FYNNEI. The CDR3 length is 15 residues. Trimming took 6 bases from V and 5 from J; bases not matched to a gene: 12. The CDR3: CASRSVDRDYETQYF. DNA for the CDR3: TGTGCCAGCAGAAGTGTCGACCGGGACTACGAGACCCAGTACTTC.

The gene calls are TRBV7-2 and TRBJ1-2; 7 bases are a match to TRBD1. In germline, CDR1 is SGHTA, CDR2 FQGNSA. Trimming cost V 3 bases and J 7 bases; bases outside gene matches: 2. The CDR3 totals 12 residues. The CDR3 loop reads CASSFAGGGYTF. The CDR3 nucleotides read TGTGCCAGCAGCTTTGCAGGGGGTGGCTACACCTTC.

This clone was counted only a few times. The chain combines TRBV4-1 with TRBJ2-7; TRBD2 matches at 8 bases. Germline V gene sequence: CDR1 MGHRA, CDR2 YSYEKL. V was clipped by 3 bases and J by 0 bases; unmatched bases: 7. The CDR3 extends over 16 amino acids. DNA of the CDR3: TGCGCCAGCAGCCATAAGGAGCGGGGGAGCTCCTACGAGCAGTACTTC. Its protein is CASSHKERGSSYEQYF.

This clone was seen only a few times. The chain joins TRBV2 to TRBJ2-7, with D possibly matching TRBD1 (6 bases). There are 13 residues in the CDR3. Trimming cost V 8 bases and J 2 bases, with 13 bases left between them. The germline V gene encodes CDR1 SNHLY and CDR2 FYNNEI. CDR3 DNA: TGTGCCAGCCACCGGGACACGGCCTACGAGCAGTACTTC. Its protein product is CASHRDTAYEQYF.

J is TRBJ2-7 and V is TRBV12-5, with 12 bases lining up with TRBD2. The ends lost 1 base at V and 1 base at J; junction bases unmatched: 2. The CDR3 is 16 residues long. Germline CDR1 and CDR2: LGHNT and FRNRAP. The CDR3 loop reads CASGLDTSGGSYEQYF. The CDR3 DNA reads as TGTGCTAGTGGTTTGGACACTAGCGGGGGGTCCTACGAGCAGTACTTC.

The chain combines TRBV25-1 with TRBJ1-2; D is possibly TRBD1 (6 bases). Germline lookup yields CDR1 MGHDK and CDR2 SYGVNS. CDR3 length: 12 amino acids. The V and J ends lost 2 bases and 7 bases respectively, with 8 bases between them. CDR3 nucleotides: TGTGCCAGCAGTGAACACAGGGTTGGCTACACCTTC. Translation gives CASSEHRVGYTF.

The chain combines TRBV5-5 with TRBJ1-5, with 9 bases fitting TRBD1. The J segment lost 7 bases and the V segment lost 6 bases, leaving 11 bases of the junction unmatched. The CDR3 covers 15 residues. Germline assignment: CDR1 SGHKS and CDR2 YYEKEE (reference sequence). The DNA of the CDR3 is TGTGCCAGCAACGAGGATACAGGGGGCGGACAGCCCCAGCATTTT. It is translated as CASNEDTGGGQPQHF.

DNA of the CDR3: TGTGCTAGCTCACCGGGACTAGCAGGCTACGAGCAGTACTTC. This sequence encodes CASSPGLAGYEQYF. V gene TRBV12-5 combines with J gene TRBJ2-7, with 9 bases lining up with TRBD2. CDR1 and CDR2 (germline): LGHNT, FRNRAP. The CDR3 sequence is 14 residues long. With V trimmed by 9 bases and J by 3 bases, 9 bases remained unmatched.

The chain is built from TRBV14 and TRBJ2-3, with D possibly matching TRBD2 (6 bases). Germline V gene sequence: CDR1 SGHDN, CDR2 FVKESK. This CDR3 is built from 14 residues. Deletions cut 4 bases from V and 0 bases from J, with 8 bases between. CDR3 in amino acids: CASSLGLSTDTQYF. In nucleotides, the CDR3 is TGTGCCAGCAGCCTGGGACTGAGCACAGATACGCAGTATTTT.

The chain recombines TRBV6-1 with TRBJ1-6; D gene uncertain. Trimming stripped 1 base from V and 3 bases from J, with 4 bases between. There are 14 residues in the CDR3. Per germline, CDR1 MNHNS and CDR2 SASEGT. The CDR3 bases are TGTGCCAGCAGTGAAGTCGGCTATAATTCACCCCTCCACTTT. Translating it yields CASSEVGYNSPLHF.

This clone was detected once. The chain links TRBV18 to TRBJ2-1; TRBD2 matches 9 bases. J lost 3 bases, V lost 2 bases, and 2 bases had no gene match. This CDR3 is 15 amino acids long. Germline V gene data show CDR1 as KGHSH and CDR2 as LQKENI. This CDR3 is CASSPGSGGYNEQFF. The CDR3 DNA reads TGTGCCAGCTCACCAGGTAGCGGGGGCTACAATGAGCAGTTCTTC.

The chain joins TRBV25-1 to TRBJ1-5; 10 bases align to TRBD1. Germline V lookup: CDR1 MGHDK, CDR2 SYGVNS. This CDR3 has 16 amino acids. V lost 4 bases, J lost 2 bases, and 5 bases stayed unmatched. The CDR3 here is CASSASGTGGNQPQHF. DNA of the CDR3: TGTGCCAGCAGTGCCTCCGGGACAGGGGGCAATCAGCCCCAGCATTTT.

This clone was detected only a few times. This chain links TRBV29-1 with TRBJ1-1, with D perhaps TRBD1 (5 bases). Trimming cost V 5 bases and J 0 bases, with 10 bases left between them. The CDR3 is 13 residues long. Germline V gene sequence: CDR1 SQVTM, CDR2 ANQGSEA. CDR3 region: CSVHRQLNTEAFF. The CDR3 region has the DNA TGCAGCGTTCATCGACAGTTGAACACTGAAGCTTTCTTT.

The chain carries TRBV5-4 and TRBJ2-7; maybe TRBD2 (6 bases). The CDR3 has 13 amino acids. Per germline, CDR1 SGHNT and CDR2 YYREEE (reference sequence). V was pared by 4 bases and J by 5 bases, with 13 bases between. CDR3 protein: CASSRGRENEQYF. CDR3 DNA: TGTGCCAGCAGCCGGGGCCGGGAGAACGAGCAGTACTTC. Drawing the rest from reference TRBV5-4 and TRBJ2-7, the complete variable domain is ETGVTQSPTHLIKTRGQQVTLRCSSQSGHNTVSWYQQALGQGPQFIFQYYREEENGRGNFPPRFSGLQFPNYSSELNVNALELDDSALYLCASSRGRENEQYFGPGTRLTVT.

J is TRBJ1-2 and V is TRBV5-1; 8 nucleotides line up with TRBD1. Germline values: CDR1 SGHRS, CDR2 YFSETQ. Trimming at V came to 4 bases and at J to 8 bases, leaving 7 bases not matched to a gene. This CDR3 region has 13 residues. CDR3 bases: TGCGCCAGCAGCCTAGGACAGGGTACCGGCTACACCTTC. Translated, it gives CASSLGQGTGYTF.

The V call is TRBV7-3, the J call TRBJ2-6; D perhaps matches TRBD2 (7 bases). The ends were cut back, 4 bases at V and 2 bases at J, with 18 bases in the middle. Germline CDR1 SGHTA, CDR2 FQGTGA. CDR3 length: 18 residues. The DNA for the CDR3 is TGTGCCAGCAGCTCCCCCTGGGGGGGGCGGACTGGGGCCAACGTCCTGACTTTC. This translates into CASSSPWGGRTGANVLTF.

V is TRBV5-1 and J is TRBJ1-1, with D perhaps matching TRBD1 (5 bases). There are 17 residues in the CDR3. Trimming shortened V by 5 bases and J by 1 base, and 21 bases separated the two germline ends. The germline V gene has CDR1 SGHRS and CDR2 YFSETQ. The CDR3 DNA reads as TGCGCCAGCAGTCCACGGCCTACCACTCAGGGGAACACTGAAGCTTTCTTT. It codes for CASSPRPTTQGNTEAFF.

The chain couples TRBV10-2 to TRBJ2-5; 7 positions match TRBD2. After removal of 4 bases from V and 7 bases from J, the junction contained 3 bases not matched to a gene. The CDR3 loop spans 12 amino acids. Germline CDR1 and CDR2: WSHSY and SAAADI. The CDR3 DNA follows: TGCGCCAGCAGTGCCCCGGGAGGGACCCAGTACTTC. Its protein is CASSAPGGTQYF.